One and the same sample provided the 5 T cell receptor beta chains below, sequenced in a study of identical twins' blood T cells. TCRdb passed the 5' RACE reads through MiXCR, listing each CDR3 protein once. The data contain roughly 340,000 distinct CDR3 sequences, about 28% of them singletons. The source material was PBMCs. These receptors were collected from a woman between 18 and 50 years old in good health.

The chain employs TRBV7-2 and TRBJ1-1; D not resolved. The germline V gene has CDR1 SGHTA and CDR2 FQGNSA. V gave up 4 bases and J gave up 1 base, with 13 bases separating them. The CDR3 contains 15 residues. This chain's CDR3 is CASSSYKQRNTEAFF. The CDR3 nucleotides read TGTGCCAGCAGCTCATATAAACAGAGGAACACTGAAGCTTTCTTT.

The chain couples TRBV29-1 to TRBJ1-2; D gene unclear. The germline V gene encodes CDR1 SQVTM and CDR2 ANQGSEA. V was cut by 7 bases and J by 4 bases, with 16 bases left in between. This CDR3 comprises 13 residues. CDR3 protein: CSAQKDRGYGYTF. CDR3 bases: TGCAGCGCTCAAAAGGACCGGGGCTATGGCTACACCTTC.

This rearrangement joins TRBV20-1 to TRBJ1-1, with D uncertain. This CDR3 comprises 12 residues. V was trimmed by 3 bases and J by 4 bases, leaving 9 bases between them. Germline CDR1 reads DFQATT; CDR2 reads SNEGSKA (reference sequence). CDR3: CSARSTGTEAFF. For the CDR3, the DNA is TGCAGTGCTAGGAGTACCGGCACTGAAGCTTTCTTT.

The rearrangement uses TRBV10-2 and TRBJ2-1, with 12 bases fitting TRBD2. Germline CDR1 is WSHSY and CDR2 is SAAADI. V trimming: 3 bases; J trimming: 3 bases; junction bases outside the gene matches: 15. This CDR3 is built from 20 residues. The CDR3 loop is CASSDIYNDGLAGIYNEQFF. For the CDR3, the DNA is TGCGCCAGCAGTGATATCTATAATGATGGACTAGCGGGAATCTACAATGAGCAGTTCTTC.

CDR3 protein: CSAVTGGQGKTQYF. In nucleotides, the CDR3 is TGCAGCGCCGTAACTGGAGGACAGGGAAAGACCCAGTACTTC. The chain joins TRBV29-1 to TRBJ2-5; 8 bases agree with TRBD1. Germline V lookup: CDR1 SQVTM, CDR2 ANQGSEA. This CDR3 comprises 14 residues. V lost 7 bases and J lost 6; bases outside the gene matches: 13.